The TCR beta chain under discussion was sequenced for a study of cytomegalovirus exposure and HLA in healthy donors. A multiplex PCR was run with 60 Vbeta primers and 13 Jbeta primers. The data were produced by immunoSEQ multiplex PCR, yet TCRdb's version contains in-frame clones alone and is incomplete. The profile shows around 71,000 clones, approximately 57% of them singletons. CDR3 length: 17 residues. Between the trimmed V and J ends, which lost 0 bases and 2 bases, there was a span of 16 bases. Germline V CDR1 and CDR2: LGHNA, YNFKEQ. This clone was found a few times. V is TRBV4-2 and J is TRBJ1-2; D might be TRBD1 (5 bases). The TCR sequence derives from a man in his thirties or forties in good health and CMV-seropositive. The sequenced sample consisted of PBMCs. Here the CDR3 DNA reads TGTGCCAGCAGCCAAGATGTAGGGCAGGGACTCAACTATGGCTACACCTTC. Translating gives CASSQDVGQGLNYGYTF.